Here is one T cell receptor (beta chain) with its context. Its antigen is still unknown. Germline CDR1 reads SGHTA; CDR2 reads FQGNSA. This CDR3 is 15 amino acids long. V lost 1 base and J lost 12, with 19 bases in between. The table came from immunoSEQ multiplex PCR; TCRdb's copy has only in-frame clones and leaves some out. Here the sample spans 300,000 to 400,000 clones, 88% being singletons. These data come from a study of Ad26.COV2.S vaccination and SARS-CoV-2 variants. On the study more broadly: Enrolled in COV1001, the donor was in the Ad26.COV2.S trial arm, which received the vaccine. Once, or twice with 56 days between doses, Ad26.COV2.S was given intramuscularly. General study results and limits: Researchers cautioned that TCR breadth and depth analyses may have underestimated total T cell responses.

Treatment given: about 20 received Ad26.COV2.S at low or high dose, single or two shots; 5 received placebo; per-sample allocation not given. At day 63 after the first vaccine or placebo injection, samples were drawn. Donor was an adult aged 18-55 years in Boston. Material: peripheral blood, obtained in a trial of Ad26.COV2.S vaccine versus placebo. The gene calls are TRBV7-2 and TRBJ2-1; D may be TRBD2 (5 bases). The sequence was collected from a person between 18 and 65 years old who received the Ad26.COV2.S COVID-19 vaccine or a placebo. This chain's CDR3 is CASSLEVRLQAGQFF. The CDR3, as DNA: TGTGCCAGCAGCTTAGAAGTGCGACTACAAGCAGGGCAGTTCTTC. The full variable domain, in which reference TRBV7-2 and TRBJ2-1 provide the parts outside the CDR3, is GAGVSQSPSNKVTEKGKDVELRCDPISGHTALYWYRQSLGQGLEFLIYFQGNSAPDKSGLPSDRFSAERTGGSVSTLTIQRTQQEDSAVYLCASSLEVRLQAGQFFGPGTRLTVL.